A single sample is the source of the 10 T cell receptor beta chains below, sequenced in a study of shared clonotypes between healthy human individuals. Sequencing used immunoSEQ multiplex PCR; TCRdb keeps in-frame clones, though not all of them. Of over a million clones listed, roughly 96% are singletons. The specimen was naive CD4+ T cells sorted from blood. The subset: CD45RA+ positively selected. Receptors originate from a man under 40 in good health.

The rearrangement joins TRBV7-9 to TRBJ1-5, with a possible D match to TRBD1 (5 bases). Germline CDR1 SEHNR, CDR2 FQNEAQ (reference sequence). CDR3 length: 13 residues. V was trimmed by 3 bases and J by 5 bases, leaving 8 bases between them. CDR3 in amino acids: CASSFRDDQPQHF. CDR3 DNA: TGTGCCAGCAGCTTCAGGGACGATCAGCCCCAGCATTTT. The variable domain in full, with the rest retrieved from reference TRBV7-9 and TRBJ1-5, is DTGVSQNPRHKITKRGQNVTFRCDPISEHNRLYWYRQTLGQGPEFLTYFQNEAQLEKSRLLSDRFSAERPKGSFSTLEIQRTEQGDSAMYLCASSFRDDQPQHFGDGTRLSIL.

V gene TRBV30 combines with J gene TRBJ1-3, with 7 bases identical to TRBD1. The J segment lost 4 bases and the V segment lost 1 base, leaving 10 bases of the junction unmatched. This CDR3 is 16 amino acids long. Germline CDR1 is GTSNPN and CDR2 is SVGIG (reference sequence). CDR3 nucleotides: TGTGCCTGGAGTGCCCCGGAGGGGGCTGACGGAAACACCATATATTTT. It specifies CAWSAPEGADGNTIYF.

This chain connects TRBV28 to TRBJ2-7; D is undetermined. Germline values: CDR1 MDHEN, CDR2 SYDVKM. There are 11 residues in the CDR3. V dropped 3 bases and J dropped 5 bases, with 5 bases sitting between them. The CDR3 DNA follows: TGTGCCAGCAGTTTCAGGAACGAGCAGTACTTC. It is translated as CASSFRNEQYF.

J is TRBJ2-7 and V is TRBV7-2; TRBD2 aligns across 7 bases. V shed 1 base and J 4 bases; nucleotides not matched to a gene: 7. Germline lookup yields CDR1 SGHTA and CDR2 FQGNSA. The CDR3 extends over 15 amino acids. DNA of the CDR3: TGTGCCAGCAGCTTAGTTGGACTAGAGATGTACGAGCAGTACTTC. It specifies CASSLVGLEMYEQYF. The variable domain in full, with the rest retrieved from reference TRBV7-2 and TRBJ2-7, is GAGVSQSPSNKVTEKGKDVELRCDPISGHTALYWYRQSLGQGLEFLIYFQGNSAPDKSGLPSDRFSAERTGGSVSTLTIQRTQQEDSAVYLCASSLVGLEMYEQYFGPGTRLTVT.

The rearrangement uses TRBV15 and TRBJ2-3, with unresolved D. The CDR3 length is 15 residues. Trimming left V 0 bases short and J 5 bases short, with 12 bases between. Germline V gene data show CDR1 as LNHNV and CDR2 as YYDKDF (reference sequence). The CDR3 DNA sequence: TGTGCCACCAGCAGAGAAACTTCATATTTAGATACGCAGTATTTT. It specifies CATSRETSYLDTQYF.

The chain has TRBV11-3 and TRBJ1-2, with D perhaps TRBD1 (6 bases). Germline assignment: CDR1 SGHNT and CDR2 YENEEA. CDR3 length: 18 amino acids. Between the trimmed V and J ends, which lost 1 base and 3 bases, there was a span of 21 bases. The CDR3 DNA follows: TGTGCCAGCAGCTTAGTAGAGGATTCAGGGGAAGGAGACTATGGCTACACCTTC. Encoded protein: CASSLVEDSGEGDYGYTF.

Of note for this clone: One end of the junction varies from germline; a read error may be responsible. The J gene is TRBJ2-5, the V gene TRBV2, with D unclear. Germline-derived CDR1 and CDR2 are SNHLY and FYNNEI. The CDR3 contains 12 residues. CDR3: CASSEKPVGFDF. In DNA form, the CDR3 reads TGTGCCAGCAGTGAAAAGCCAGTAGGGTTTGACTTC. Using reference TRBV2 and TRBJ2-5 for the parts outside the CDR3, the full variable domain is EPEVTQTPSHQVTQMGQEVILRCVPISNHLYFYWYRQILGQKVEFLVSFYNNEISEKSEIFDDQFSVERPDGSNFTLKIRSTKLEDSAMYFCASSEKPVGFDFGPGTRLLVL.

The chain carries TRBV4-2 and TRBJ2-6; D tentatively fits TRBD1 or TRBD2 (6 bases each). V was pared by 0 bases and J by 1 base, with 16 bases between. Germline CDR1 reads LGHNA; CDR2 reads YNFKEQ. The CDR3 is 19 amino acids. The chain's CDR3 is CASSQEPGARYSGANVLTF. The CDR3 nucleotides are TGTGCCAGCAGCCAAGAGCCGGGGGCTAGGTATTCTGGGGCCAACGTCCTGACTTTC.

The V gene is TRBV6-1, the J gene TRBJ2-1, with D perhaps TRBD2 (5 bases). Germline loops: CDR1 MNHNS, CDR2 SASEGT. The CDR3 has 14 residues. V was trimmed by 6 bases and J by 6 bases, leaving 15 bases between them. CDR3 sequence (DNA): TGTGCCAGCAGCCATAAACTAGGATCCAATGAGCAGTTCTTC. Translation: CASSHKLGSNEQFF.

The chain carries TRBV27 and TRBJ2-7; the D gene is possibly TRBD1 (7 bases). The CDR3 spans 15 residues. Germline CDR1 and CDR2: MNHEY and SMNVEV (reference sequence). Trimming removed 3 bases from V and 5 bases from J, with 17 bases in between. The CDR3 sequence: CASSFRQGGIHEQYF. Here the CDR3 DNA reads TGTGCCAGCAGTTTTAGGCAGGGGGGTATCCACGAGCAGTACTTC.